This T cell receptor beta chain came from a study of T cell repertoires in cytomegalovirus infection (dated by TCRdb to the late 2010s). Regarding the complete study: The HLA type of each donor mattered for the analysis, because public TCR beta signatures pointed to carriage of CMV infection along with the matching HLA type.

These reads were obtained on an Illumina HiSeq 1500. Using fastp at Q25 and MiXCR, TCRdb reprocessed the public reads and kept productive beta chains. Records with the same CDR3 protein are collapsed into one entry carrying the most frequent genes and DNA. The sample table lists roughly 100,000 distinct CDR3 sequences, 15% to 20% of them with a count of one. The ten biggest clones cover around 8.5% of the sample. Compared with germline, V lacks 6 bases and J lacks 1 base; bases without a gene match: 6. The CDR3 measures 15 amino acids from cysteine to phenylalanine. The kept DNA is CDR3 alone, 45 bases in frame from the first base. Reading the germline V gene (reference sequence) gives CDR1 DFQATT and CDR2 SNEGSKA. This clonotype came up many times. Its antigen remains unidentified. No much larger clone is present one base from it, and per-base qualities are unavailable. Results the study describes overall, beyond this receptor: In both this cohort and an independent roughly 330-donor cohort, the cumulative frequency of public TCR beta family members distinguished carriers of CMV infection plus the relevant HLA type. The ex vivo response was dominated by HLA-C-restricted CMV-specific TCR beta clonotypes, which also provided the single most frequent clonotype in two of eight donors.

What was sequenced was PBMCs. The sequence came from a human donor in good health (CMV status not recorded). Some clones in this sample may be carry-over from other donors' samples. The chain is made from TRBV20-1 and TRBJ2-2, with TRBD1 identical over 9 junction bases. The DNA is as follows: TGCAGTGCGCTAGGACAGGGGCTGAACACCGGGGAGCTGTTTTTT. Translated, it gives CSALGQGLNTGELFF.